This note documents a single TCR beta chain sequence. Its antigen is undetermined. The sample is drawn from a study of Ad26.COV2.S vaccination and SARS-CoV-2 variants. Study details: This donor came from the COV1001 trial of Ad26.COV2.S. Intramuscular Ad26.COV2.S doses were given once or twice, 56 days apart.

Study-wide results and limits: Reported findings describe substantial breadth in spike-specific CD8+ and CD4+ T cell responses following vaccination.

This table comes from immunoSEQ multiplex PCR, and its TCRdb copy is limited to in-frame clones, with some not included. Among fewer than 900,000 clones listed, 70% to 90% were seen once. Treatment here: approximately 18 received Ad26.COV2.S at low or high dose, single or two shots; 5 received placebo; per-sample allocation not given. Sampling happened 63 days after the first vaccine or placebo injection. The sample consisted of peripheral blood, taken in a trial of Ad26.COV2.S vaccine versus placebo. The receptor's source is a person aged 18-65 years who received the Ad26.COV2.S COVID-19 vaccine or a placebo.

CDR3 loop: CASSLAPTVLNTEAFF. The CDR3 DNA reads as TGTGCCAGCAGCTTGGCCCCTACAGTACTGAACACTGAAGCTTTCTTT. The V gene is TRBV5-6, the J gene TRBJ1-1; D is unclear. Germline lookup yields CDR1 SGHDT and CDR2 YYEEEE. V lost 0 bases to trimming and J lost 0 bases, with 12 bases between them. The CDR3 runs 16 residues.